This T cell receptor beta chain was recorded in a study of CD8+ T cells in alopecia areata. Study at large: Treatment ran 6 to 18 months, with 6 months of follow-up afterward.

cDNA reverse transcribed from extracted RNA served as the sequencing template. Clones were sequenced by immunoSEQ multiplex PCR, and TCRdb holds only the in-frame ones, with some missing. The table includes roughly 250,000 clones, roughly two thirds detected once. The CDR3 has 14 residues. Germline V gene lookup returns CDR1 SGHNT and CDR2 YYREEE (reference sequence). Losses at the gene ends were 4 bases for V and 8 bases for J; bases not matched to a gene: 9. PBMC-derived CD4+ and CD8+ T cells were sorted. The receptor was isolated from a human donor with alopecia areata. This specimen consisted of CD4+ T cells sorted from blood, obtained at week 0. The chain is built from TRBV5-4 and TRBJ1-2; 9 nucleotides agree with TRBD1. CDR3 in amino acids: CASSPTGTGRGYTF. The CDR3 bases are TGTGCCAGCAGCCCGACAGGGACAGGGCGAGGCTACACCTTC.